This TCR beta chain derives from a study of CD4 T cells in relation to SARS-CoV-2 and coronaviruses. This clone was counted once. The antigen remains undetermined. The table came from immunoSEQ multiplex PCR; TCRdb's copy has only in-frame clones and leaves some out. The sample lists tens of thousands of clones; around 80% were seen once. CD4+ T cells from unexposed donors were obtained before the COVID-19 pandemic (2011-2018). Isolation of CD4+ T cells took place after roughly nine days in culture. Unexposed-donor CD4+ T cells were probed with SARS-CoV-2 S/N and four cold-coronavirus spikes, cells permitting. PBMCs were plated at roughly 2 million per well in IL-2-containing medium. V was clipped by 0 bases and J by 0 bases, with 13 bases between them. This CDR3 comprises 17 residues. Germline CDR1 is SGHRS and CDR2 is YFSETQ.

The sequence derives from a human donor in good health. Sequenced sample: CD4+ T cells from PBMCs, cultured in vitro. The chain uses TRBV5-1 and TRBJ2-1; D unclear. The CDR3: CASSLGTGRSSYNEQFF. CDR3 DNA sequence: TGCGCCAGCAGCTTGGGGACGGGCCGCAGCTCCTACAATGAGCAGTTCTTC.